These T cell receptor beta chains were read from a single sample in a study of breast tumors, draining lymph nodes, adjacent tissues. One entry per CDR3 protein results from TCRdb running MiXCR on the multiplex PCR reads. The sample lists roughly 25,000 distinct CDR3 sequences, roughly three quarters occurring once. Sequencing was carried out using tumor-adjacent breast tissue. The origin of the receptors is a female donor with breast cancer. Some clones in this sample may be carry-over from other donors' samples. Each CDR3 is given without its conserved first and last residue. Fields, in order: CDR3 protein, J gene, V gene.

CDR3aa: ASSQDKSSGNTIY; j_gene: TRBJ1-3; v_gene: TRBV5-5
CDR3aa: ASSLQYNEQF; j_gene: TRBJ2-1; v_gene: TRBV28
CDR3aa: SAQAGQGARGYT; j_gene: TRBJ1-2; v_gene: TRBV20-1
CDR3aa: ASSPPDTYEQY; j_gene: TRBJ2-7; v_gene: TRBV18
CDR3aa: ASSLGRQGWYEQY; j_gene: TRBJ2-7; v_gene: TRBV5-6
CDR3aa: AIPPETGGGTDTQY; j_gene: TRBJ2-3; v_gene: TRBV2
CDR3aa: ASSLAGAQETQY; j_gene: TRBJ2-5; v_gene: TRBV7-9
CDR3aa: ASSQAGEGGYGYT; j_gene: TRBJ1-2; v_gene: TRBV4-2
CDR3aa: ASSADSSDYNEQF; j_gene: TRBJ2-1; v_gene: TRBV5-1
CDR3aa: ASSSQPGGSGELF; j_gene: TRBJ2-2; v_gene: TRBV7-9
CDR3aa: ASSQGTGLYGYT; j_gene: TRBJ1-2; v_gene: TRBV3-1
CDR3aa: ASSRGTGGYEQY; j_gene: TRBJ2-7; v_gene: TRBV7-3
CDR3aa: ASSLVGNSGNTIY; j_gene: TRBJ1-3; v_gene: TRBV5-5
CDR3aa: SAGTGPTDTQY; j_gene: TRBJ2-3; v_gene: TRBV29-1
CDR3aa: ASSDDPTLENTIY; j_gene: TRBJ1-3; v_gene: TRBV6-1
CDR3aa: SASQSGTGGPGELF; j_gene: TRBJ2-2; v_gene: TRBV20-1
CDR3aa: ASSLGRDYEQY; j_gene: TRBJ2-7; v_gene: TRBV5-1
CDR3aa: ASSIGGVSQEAF; j_gene: TRBJ1-1; v_gene: TRBV19
CDR3aa: ASSLYGQTEQY; j_gene: TRBJ2-7; v_gene: TRBV5-1
CDR3aa: ASSQGVLAGGHEQF; j_gene: TRBJ2-1; v_gene: TRBV5-4
CDR3aa: AWSDRDRLSYEQY; j_gene: TRBJ2-7; v_gene: TRBV30
CDR3aa: ASSPREGAGEQY; j_gene: TRBJ2-7; v_gene: TRBV9
CDR3aa: ASSDSRAGNQPQH; j_gene: TRBJ1-5; v_gene: TRBV2
CDR3aa: ASSSFGGPRGSHTDTQY; j_gene: TRBJ2-3; v_gene: TRBV9